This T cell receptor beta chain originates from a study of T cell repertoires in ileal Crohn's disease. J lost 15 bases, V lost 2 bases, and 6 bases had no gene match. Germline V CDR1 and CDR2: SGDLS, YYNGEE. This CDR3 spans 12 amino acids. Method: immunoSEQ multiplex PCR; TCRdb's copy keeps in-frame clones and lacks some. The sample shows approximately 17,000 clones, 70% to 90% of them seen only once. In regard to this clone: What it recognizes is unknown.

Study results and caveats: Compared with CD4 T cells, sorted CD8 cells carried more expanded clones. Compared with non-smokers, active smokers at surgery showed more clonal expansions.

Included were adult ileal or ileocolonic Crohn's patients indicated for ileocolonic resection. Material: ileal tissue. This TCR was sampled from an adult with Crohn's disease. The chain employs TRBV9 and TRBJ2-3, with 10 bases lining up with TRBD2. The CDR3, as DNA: TGTGCCAGCAGCGTTAGCGGGGGGCCGGGATATTTT. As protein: CASSVSGGPGYF.